This T cell receptor (beta chain) emerged from a study of T-cell reconstitution after alpha-beta-depleted transplantation in children. Concerning this clonotype: A read error is possible here, since a much larger clone lies one base away.

TCRbeta library construction was performed incorporating unique molecular identifiers. TCRdb redid the calling of the PCR reads with MiXCR, one entry per CDR3 protein. This sample yields about 160,000 distinct CDR3 sequences, of which 11% are seen a single time; roughly 13% belongs to the top ten. Germline-derived CDR1 and CDR2 are LGHDT and YNNKEL (reference sequence). There are 15 residues in the CDR3. With 0 bases removed from V and 4 bases from J, the gap between germline ends came to 11 bases. The receptor's source is a boy between 2 and 10 years old with acute myeloid leukemia, due to receive a stem cell transplant. The specimen was PBMCs, collected before TCRalphabeta/CD19-depleted stem cell transplant. The chain uses TRBV3-1 and TRBJ2-3; D is undetermined. This CDR3 reads CASSQDAGSADTQYF. In DNA form, the CDR3 reads TGTGCCAGCAGCCAAGATGCCGGGTCAGCAGATACGCAGTATTTT.